The clone carrying this TCR beta chain occurred many times. Using RNA transcripts as the source, TCR beta CDR3 regions were amplified. First-round RT-PCR with HTBI primers amplified the TCR CDR3 region. TCRdb re-called the multiplex PCR reads with MiXCR, one entry per CDR3 protein. There are some 350,000 distinct CDR3 sequences in the sample; 15% to 20% occur only once, and roughly 3.5% lies in the top ten. This record comes from a study of T cells in Graves' hyperthyroidism and ophthalmopathy. Germline lookup yields CDR1 SNHLY and CDR2 FYNNEI. V lost 6 bases, J lost 8 bases, and 10 bases stayed unmatched. The CDR3 covers 14 residues.

This receptor was taken from a woman younger than 35 with Graves' hyperthyroidism. Input material: blood. The rearrangement uses TRBV2 and TRBJ1-2; 9 nucleotides align to TRBD1. This chain's CDR3 is CASRERTGGEGYTF. CDR3 coding DNA: TGTGCCAGCAGGGAACGAACAGGGGGCGAAGGCTACACCTTC. The entire variable domain, with the rest obtained from reference TRBV2 and TRBJ1-2, is as follows: EPEVTQTPSHQVTQMGQEVILRCVPISNHLYFYWYRQILGQKVEFLVSFYNNEISEKSEIFDDQFSVERPDGSNFTLKIRSTKLEDSAMYFCASRERTGGEGYTFGSGTRLTVV.